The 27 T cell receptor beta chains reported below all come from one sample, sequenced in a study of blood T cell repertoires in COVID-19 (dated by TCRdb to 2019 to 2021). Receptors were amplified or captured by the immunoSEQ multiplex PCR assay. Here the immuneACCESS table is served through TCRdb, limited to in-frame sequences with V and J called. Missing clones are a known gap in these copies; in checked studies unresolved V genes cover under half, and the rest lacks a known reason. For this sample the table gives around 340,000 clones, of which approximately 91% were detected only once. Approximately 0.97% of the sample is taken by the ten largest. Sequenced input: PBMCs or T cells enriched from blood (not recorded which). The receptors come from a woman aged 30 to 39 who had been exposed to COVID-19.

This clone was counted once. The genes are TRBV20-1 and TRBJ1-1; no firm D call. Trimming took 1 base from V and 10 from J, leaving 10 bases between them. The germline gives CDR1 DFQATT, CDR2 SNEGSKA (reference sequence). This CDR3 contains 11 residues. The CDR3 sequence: CSARVAPGAFF. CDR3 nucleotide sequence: TGCAGTGCTAGAGTGGCCCCGGGAGCTTTCTTT.

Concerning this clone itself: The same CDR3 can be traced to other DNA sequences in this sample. CDR3 in amino acids: CASSPGTGSGNTIYF. CDR3 sequence (DNA): TGTGCCAGCAGCCCAGGCACGGGATCTGGAAACACCATATATTTT. The chain carries TRBV3-1 (or the pseudogene TRBV3-2) and TRBJ1-3, with D uncertain. The germline V gene has CDR1 LGHDT and CDR2 YNNKEL (reference sequence). CDR3 length: 15 amino acids. Trimming stripped 4 bases from V and 1 base from J, with 11 bases between.

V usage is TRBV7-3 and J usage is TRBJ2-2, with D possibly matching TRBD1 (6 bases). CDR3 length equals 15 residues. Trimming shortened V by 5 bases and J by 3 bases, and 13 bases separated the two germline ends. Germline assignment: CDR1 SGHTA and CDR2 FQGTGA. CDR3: CASSAQGWDTGELFF. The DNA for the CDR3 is TGTGCCAGCAGCGCTCAGGGGTGGGACACCGGGGAGCTGTTTTTT.

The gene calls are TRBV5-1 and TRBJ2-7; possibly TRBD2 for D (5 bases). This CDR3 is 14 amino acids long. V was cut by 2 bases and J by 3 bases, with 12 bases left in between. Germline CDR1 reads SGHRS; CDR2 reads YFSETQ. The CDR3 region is CASSFSGGYYEQYF. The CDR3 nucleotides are TGCGCCAGCAGCTTTTCCGGAGGCTACTACGAGCAGTACTTC.

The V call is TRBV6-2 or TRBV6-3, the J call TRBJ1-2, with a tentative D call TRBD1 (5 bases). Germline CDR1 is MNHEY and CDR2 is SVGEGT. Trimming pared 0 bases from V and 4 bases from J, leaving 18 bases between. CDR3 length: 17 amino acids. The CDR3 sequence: CASSYSWWRGPFYGYTF. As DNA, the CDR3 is TGTGCCAGCAGTTACTCGTGGTGGCGGGGCCCCTTCTATGGCTACACCTTC.

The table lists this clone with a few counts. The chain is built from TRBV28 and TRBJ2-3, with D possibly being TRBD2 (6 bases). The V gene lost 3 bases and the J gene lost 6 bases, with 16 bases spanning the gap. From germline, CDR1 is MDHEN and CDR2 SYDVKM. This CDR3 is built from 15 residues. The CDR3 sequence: CASSFFGSLGDTQYF. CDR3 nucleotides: TGTGCCAGCAGTTTTTTCGGGAGTCTCGGGGATACGCAGTATTTT. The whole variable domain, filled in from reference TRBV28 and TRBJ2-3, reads DVKVTQSSRYLVKRTGEKVFLECVQDMDHENMFWYRQDPGLGLRLIYFSYDVKMKEKGDIPEGYSVSREKKERFSLILESASTNQTSMYLCASSFFGSLGDTQYFGPGTRLTVL.

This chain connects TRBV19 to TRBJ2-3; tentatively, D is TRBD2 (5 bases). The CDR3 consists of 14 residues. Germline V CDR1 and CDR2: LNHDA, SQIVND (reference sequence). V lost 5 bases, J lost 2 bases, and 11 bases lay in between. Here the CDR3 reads CASSSDFFTDTQYF. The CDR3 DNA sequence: TGTGCCAGTAGTTCGGACTTCTTCACAGATACGCAGTATTTT.

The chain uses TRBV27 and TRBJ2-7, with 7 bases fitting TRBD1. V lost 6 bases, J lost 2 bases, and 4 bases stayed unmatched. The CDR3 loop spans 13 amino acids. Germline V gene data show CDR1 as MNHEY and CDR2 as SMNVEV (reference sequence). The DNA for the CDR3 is TGTGCCAGCAGAACAGGGGTCGCCTACGAGCAGTACTTC. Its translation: CASRTGVAYEQYF.

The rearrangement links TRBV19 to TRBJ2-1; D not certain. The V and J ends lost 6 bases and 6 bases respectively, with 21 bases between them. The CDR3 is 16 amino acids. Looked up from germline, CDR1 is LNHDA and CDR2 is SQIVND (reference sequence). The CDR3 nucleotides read TGTGCCAGTAGCCCCTTGAAAGGTTTTACGGGCAATGAGCAGTTCTTC. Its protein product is CASSPLKGFTGNEQFF.

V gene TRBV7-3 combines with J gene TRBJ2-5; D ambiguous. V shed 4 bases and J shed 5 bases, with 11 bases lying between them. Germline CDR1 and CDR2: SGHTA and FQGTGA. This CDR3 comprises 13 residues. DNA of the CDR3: TGTGCCAGCAGCTCACTGGTGCGGGAGACCCAGTACTTC. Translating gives CASSSLVRETQYF.

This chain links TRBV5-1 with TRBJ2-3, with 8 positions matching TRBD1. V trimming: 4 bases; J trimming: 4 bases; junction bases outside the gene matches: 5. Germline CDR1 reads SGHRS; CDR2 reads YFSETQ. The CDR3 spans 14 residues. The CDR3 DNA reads TGCGCCAGCAGCACTACAGGGGGATCAGATACGCAGTATTTT. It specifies CASSTTGGSDTQYF.

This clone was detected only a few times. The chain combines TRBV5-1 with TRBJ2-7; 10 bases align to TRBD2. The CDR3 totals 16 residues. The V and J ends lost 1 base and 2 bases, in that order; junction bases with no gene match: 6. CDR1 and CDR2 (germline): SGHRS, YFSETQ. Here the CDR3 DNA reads TGCGCCAGCAGCTTGACTAGTACTAGCGGGACCTACGAGCAGTACTTC. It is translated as CASSLTSTSGTYEQYF.

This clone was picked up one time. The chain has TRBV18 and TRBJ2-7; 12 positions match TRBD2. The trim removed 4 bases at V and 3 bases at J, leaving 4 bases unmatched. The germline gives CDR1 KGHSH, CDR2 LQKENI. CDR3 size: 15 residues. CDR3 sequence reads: CASSRVLAGGYEQYF. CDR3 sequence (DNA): TGTGCCAGCTCACGAGTACTAGCGGGAGGCTACGAGCAGTACTTC.

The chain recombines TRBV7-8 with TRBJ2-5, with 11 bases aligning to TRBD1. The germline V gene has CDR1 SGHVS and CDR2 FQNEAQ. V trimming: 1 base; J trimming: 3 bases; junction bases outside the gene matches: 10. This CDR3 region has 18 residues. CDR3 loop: CASSLDGVWTGGEETQYF. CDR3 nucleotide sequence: TGTGCCAGCAGCTTAGACGGGGTTTGGACAGGGGGCGAAGAGACCCAGTACTTC.

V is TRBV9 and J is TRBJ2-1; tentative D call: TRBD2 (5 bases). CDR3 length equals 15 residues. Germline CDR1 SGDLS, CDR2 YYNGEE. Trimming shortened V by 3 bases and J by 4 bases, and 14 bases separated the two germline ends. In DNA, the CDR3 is TGTGCCAGCAGCGCCCGAGAGGGCCTGTACAATGAGCAGTTCTTC. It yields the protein CASSAREGLYNEQFF.

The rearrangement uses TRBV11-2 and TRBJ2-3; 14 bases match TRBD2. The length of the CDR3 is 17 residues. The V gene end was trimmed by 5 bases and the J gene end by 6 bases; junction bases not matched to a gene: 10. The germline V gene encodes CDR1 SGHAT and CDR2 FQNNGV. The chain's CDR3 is CASSGRLAGGSWDTQYF. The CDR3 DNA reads TGTGCCAGCAGCGGCCGACTAGCGGGAGGGTCATGGGATACGCAGTATTTT.

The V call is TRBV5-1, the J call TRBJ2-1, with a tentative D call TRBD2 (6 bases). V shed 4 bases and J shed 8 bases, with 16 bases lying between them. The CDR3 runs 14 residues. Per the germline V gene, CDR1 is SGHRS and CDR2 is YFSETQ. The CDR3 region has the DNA TGCGCCAGCAGCGTGGGCGGGGACCTAGATGAGCAGTTCTTC. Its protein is CASSVGGDLDEQFF.

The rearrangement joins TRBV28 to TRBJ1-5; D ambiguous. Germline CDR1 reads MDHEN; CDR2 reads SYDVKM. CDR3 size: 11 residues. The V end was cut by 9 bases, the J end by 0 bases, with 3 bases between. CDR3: CASYSNQPQHF. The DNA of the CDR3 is TGTGCCAGTTATAGCAATCAGCCCCAGCATTTT.

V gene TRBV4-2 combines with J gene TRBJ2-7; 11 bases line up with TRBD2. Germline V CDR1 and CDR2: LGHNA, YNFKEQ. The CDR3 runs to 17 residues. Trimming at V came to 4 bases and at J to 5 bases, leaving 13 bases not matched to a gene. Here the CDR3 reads CASSPQTRTSGSNEQYF. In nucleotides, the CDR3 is TGTGCCAGCAGCCCGCAAACCAGGACTAGCGGGTCCAACGAGCAGTACTTC.

This chain's CDR3 is CASSRAQGAGLSNQPQHF. CDR3 in DNA: TGTGCCAGCTCACGTGCCCAGGGGGCCGGATTGAGCAATCAGCCCCAGCATTTT. V usage is TRBV18 and J usage is TRBJ1-5; TRBD1 aligns across 8 bases. The V gene end was trimmed by 4 bases and the J gene end by 1 base; junction bases not matched to a gene: 12. CDR1 is KGHSH, CDR2 LQKENI, per germline. This CDR3 spans 18 amino acids.

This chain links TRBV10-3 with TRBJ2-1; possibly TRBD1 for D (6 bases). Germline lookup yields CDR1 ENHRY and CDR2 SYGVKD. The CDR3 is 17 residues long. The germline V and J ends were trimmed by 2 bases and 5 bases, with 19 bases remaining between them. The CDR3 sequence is CAISEQQGWGTNNEQFF. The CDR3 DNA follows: TGTGCCATCAGTGAGCAGCAGGGCTGGGGGACAAACAATGAGCAGTTCTTC.

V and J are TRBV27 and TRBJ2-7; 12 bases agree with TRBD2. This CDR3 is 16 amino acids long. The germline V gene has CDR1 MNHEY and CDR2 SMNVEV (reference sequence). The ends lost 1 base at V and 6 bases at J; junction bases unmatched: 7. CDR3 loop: CASSLFVGTSGLEQYF. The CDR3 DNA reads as TGTGCCAGCAGTTTATTCGTGGGGACTAGCGGGCTCGAGCAGTACTTC.

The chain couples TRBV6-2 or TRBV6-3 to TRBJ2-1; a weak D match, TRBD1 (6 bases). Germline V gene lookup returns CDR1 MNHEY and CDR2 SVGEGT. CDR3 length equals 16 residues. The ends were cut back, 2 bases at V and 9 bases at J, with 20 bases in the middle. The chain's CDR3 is CASSYGTSRIRVEQFF. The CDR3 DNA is TGTGCCAGCAGTTACGGGACATCGAGGATCCGTGTTGAGCAGTTCTTC.

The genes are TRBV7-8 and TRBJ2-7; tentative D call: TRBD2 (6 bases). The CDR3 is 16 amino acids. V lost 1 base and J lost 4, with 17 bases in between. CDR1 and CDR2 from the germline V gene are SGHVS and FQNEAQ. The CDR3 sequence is CASSLGPGEPQYEQYF. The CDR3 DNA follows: TGTGCCAGCAGCTTAGGACCGGGAGAACCCCAATACGAGCAGTACTTC.

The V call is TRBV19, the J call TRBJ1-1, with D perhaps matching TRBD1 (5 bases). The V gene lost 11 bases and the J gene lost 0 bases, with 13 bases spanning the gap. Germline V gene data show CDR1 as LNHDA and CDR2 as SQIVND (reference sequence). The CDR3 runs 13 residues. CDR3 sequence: CAGARSLNTEAFF. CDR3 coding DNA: TGTGCCGGGGCCAGGAGTCTGAACACTGAAGCTTTCTTT.

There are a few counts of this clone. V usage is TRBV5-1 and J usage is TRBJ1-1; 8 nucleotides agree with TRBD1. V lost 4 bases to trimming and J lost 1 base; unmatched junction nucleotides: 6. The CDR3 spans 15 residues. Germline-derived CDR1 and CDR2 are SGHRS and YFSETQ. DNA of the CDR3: TGCGCCAGCAGCCATTCACAGGGGGGGAACACTGAAGCTTTCTTT. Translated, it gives CASSHSQGGNTEAFF. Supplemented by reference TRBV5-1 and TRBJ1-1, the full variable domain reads KAGVTQTPRYLIKTRGQQVTLSCSPISGHRSVSWYQQTPGQGLQFLFEYFSETQRNKGNFPGRFSGRQFSNSRSEMNVSTLELGDSALYLCASSHSQGGNTEAFFGQGTRLTVV.

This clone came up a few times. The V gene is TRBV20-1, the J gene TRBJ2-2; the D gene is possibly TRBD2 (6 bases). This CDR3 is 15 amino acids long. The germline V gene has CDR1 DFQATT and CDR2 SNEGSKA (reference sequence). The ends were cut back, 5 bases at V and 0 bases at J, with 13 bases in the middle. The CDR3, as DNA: TGCAGTGCTCGTGCCGGGAGCGCGAACACCGGGGAGCTGTTTTTT. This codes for CSARAGSANTGELFF.